The next 24 T cell receptor beta chains were all read from a single sample in a study of early T cells in non-severe SARS-CoV-2 infection. A single record per CDR3 protein comes from TCRdb applying MiXCR to the 5' RACE reads. The profile shows roughly 80,000 distinct CDR3 sequences, 10% to 12% of them singletons. The sample here was whole blood, taken at baseline. These receptors were obtained from an adult who was a healthcare worker with PCR-confirmed SARS-CoV-2 infection or an uninfected control (not recorded which).

The table lists this clonotype with a few counts. The CDR3 is CASSQPGGYRETQYF. In DNA, the CDR3 is TGTGCCAGCAGCCAACCAGGGGGATATAGAGAGACCCAGTACTTC. V gene TRBV3-1 combines with J gene TRBJ2-5; 7 bases align to TRBD1. With V trimmed by 2 bases and J by 4 bases, 7 bases remained unmatched. Germline loops: CDR1 LGHDT, CDR2 YNNKEL (reference sequence). The CDR3 has 15 residues.

V usage is TRBV7-6 and J usage is TRBJ1-1, with unresolved D. The CDR3 is 16 residues long. The germline V gene has CDR1 SGHVS and CDR2 FNYEAQ. The germline V and J ends were trimmed by 2 bases and 0 bases, with 13 bases remaining between them. For the CDR3, the DNA is TGTGCCAGCAGCTTATGGCGGGCATCTATGAACACTGAAGCTTTCTTT. Protein sequence: CASSLWRASMNTEAFF. Combining the CDR3 with reference TRBV7-6 and TRBJ1-1 gives the whole variable domain GAGVSQSPRYKVTKRGQDVALRCDPISGHVSLYWYRQALGQGPEFLTYFNYEAQQDKSGLPNDRFSAERPEGSISTLTIQRTEQRDSAMYRCASSLWRASMNTEAFFGQGTRLTVV.

This clonotype showed up just a few times. The chain links TRBV6-6 to TRBJ2-7; 11 bases match TRBD1. In germline, CDR1 is MNHNY, CDR2 SVGAGI (reference sequence). The junction had 7 bases not matched to a gene; V was cut back by 6 bases and J by 6 bases. The CDR3 is 14 amino acids. CDR3 in DNA: TGTGCCAGCAGGGATCCCGGGACAGGGGGCGAGCAGTACTTC. Translated: CASRDPGTGGEQYF.

The genes are TRBV12-3 or TRBV12-4 and TRBJ2-7, with D tentatively TRBD2 (6 bases). The ends were cut back, 1 base at V and 4 bases at J, with 11 bases in the middle. CDR3 size: 14 residues. The CDR3 DNA follows: TGTGCCAGCAGTTTAGGGACGGAGGGTTACGAGCAGTACTTC. Its translation: CASSLGTEGYEQYF.

Only a few counts were recorded for this clonotype. This chain uses TRBV20-1 with TRBJ2-1, with D uncertain. V gave up 3 bases and J gave up 10 bases, with 16 bases separating them. This CDR3 has 13 residues. Germline V gene sequence: CDR1 DFQATT, CDR2 SNEGSKA (reference sequence). CDR3 amino acids: CSASPLDRAEQFF. CDR3 DNA: TGCAGTGCTAGCCCCCTCGACCGTGCCGAGCAGTTCTTC.

In its sample, this clonotype was seen many times. The rearrangement joins TRBV29-1 to TRBJ2-1; 8 bases fit TRBD1. The germline V gene encodes CDR1 SQVTM and CDR2 ANQGSEA. CDR3 length: 13 amino acids. With V trimmed by 3 bases and J by 8 bases, 6 bases remained unmatched. The CDR3 DNA sequence: TGCAGCGTTGATATTAACAGGGGGTATGAGCAGTTCTTC. It specifies CSVDINRGYEQFF.

Only a few counts were recorded for this clonotype. The chain joins TRBV7-2 to TRBJ1-2, with 8 positions matching TRBD1. The length of the CDR3 is 15 residues. Germline loops: CDR1 SGHTA, CDR2 FQGNSA. J gave up 2 bases and V 6 bases, and 8 bases lay outside the gene matches. The CDR3 protein is CASSHRDRLNYGYTF. The CDR3 nucleotides are TGTGCCAGCAGTCACCGGGACAGGCTAAACTATGGCTACACCTTC. Full variable domain (rest looked up from reference TRBV7-2 and TRBJ1-2): GAGVSQSPSNKVTEKGKDVELRCDPISGHTALYWYRQSLGQGLEFLIYFQGNSAPDKSGLPSDRFSAERTGGSVSTLTIQRTQQEDSAVYLCASSHRDRLNYGYTFGSGTRLTVV.

The J gene is TRBJ2-3, the V gene TRBV20-1; 10 nucleotides agree with TRBD2. Germline lookup yields CDR1 DFQATT and CDR2 SNEGSKA (reference sequence). V was pared by 2 bases and J by 1 base, with 12 bases of the junction left unmatched. The CDR3 is 18 amino acids. The CDR3 DNA reads as TGCAGTGCTAGACCTAGCGGGGGTTCGTTTCGACGCACAGATACGCAGTATTTT. Residues: CSARPSGGSFRRTDTQYF.

This clonotype was seen a few times. The chain links TRBV6-5 to TRBJ1-4; D possibly corresponds to TRBD1 (6 bases). This CDR3 comprises 14 residues. V was pared by 6 bases and J by 7 bases, with 15 bases between. Germline V lookup: CDR1 MNHEY, CDR2 SVGAGI. The CDR3 region has the DNA TGTGCCAGCAGAGACACCACAGGGACTGAAAAACTGTTTTTT. The encoded protein is CASRDTTGTEKLFF.

This clonotype was found a few times. The chain has TRBV6-1 and TRBJ2-7; possible D gene TRBD2, 5 bases. CDR1 MNHNS and CDR2 SASEGT come from the germline V gene. This CDR3 comprises 16 residues. V was shortened by 0 bases and J by 2 bases, with 14 bases between the two germline ends. The CDR3 coding sequence is TGTGCCAGCAGTGAAGCCTCGACTAACGACGCCTACGAGCAGTACTTC. Translating gives CASSEASTNDAYEQYF.

The chain uses TRBV11-2 and TRBJ2-7, with a possible D match to TRBD1 (5 bases). The CDR3 sequence is 15 residues long. Per the germline V gene, CDR1 is SGHAT and CDR2 is FQNNGV. Trimming cost V 3 bases and J 3 bases, with 15 bases left between them. In DNA, the CDR3 is TGTGCCAGCAGCTTGGGGCGTAACCTAGGCTACGAGCAGTACTTC. Translation gives CASSLGRNLGYEQYF.

This clonotype came up a few times. The CDR3 protein is CASSLEPGLGSTDTQYF. CDR3 bases: TGTGCCAGCAGCTTAGAACCCGGACTAGGAAGCACAGATACGCAGTATTTT. The V and J genes are TRBV11-2 and TRBJ2-3; 7 bases line up with TRBD2. The V gene end was trimmed by 0 bases and the J gene end by 0 bases; junction bases not matched to a gene: 6. From germline, CDR1 is SGHAT and CDR2 FQNNGV. This CDR3 has 17 residues.

The chain is built from TRBV11-2 and TRBJ1-1; D is ambiguous. CDR3 length: 11 amino acids. Germline-derived CDR1 and CDR2 are SGHAT and FQNNGV. Trimming left V 0 bases short and J 6 bases short, with 2 bases between. The DNA of the CDR3 is TGTGCCAGCAGCTTAGACGCTGAAGCTTTCTTT. Its protein product is CASSLDAEAFF. Using reference TRBV11-2 and TRBJ1-1 for the parts outside the CDR3, the full variable domain is EAGVAQSPRYKIIEKRQSVAFWCNPISGHATLYWYQQILGQGPKLLIQFQNNGVVDDSQLPKDRFSAERLKGVDSTLKIQPAKLEDSAVYLCASSLDAEAFFGQGTRLTVV.

The sample holds many counts of this clonotype. The chain has TRBV6-2 or TRBV6-3 and TRBJ2-2; D remains unclear. This CDR3 spans 15 amino acids. Germline loops: CDR1 MNHEY, CDR2 SVGEGT. V lost 6 bases to trimming and J lost 0 bases, with 11 bases between them. CDR3 amino acids: CASRHRRTNTGELFF. For the CDR3, the DNA is TGTGCCAGCAGACACAGACGGACGAACACCGGGGAGCTGTTTTTT.

The chain is built from TRBV7-2 and TRBJ2-3; 12 positions agree with TRBD2. This CDR3 is built from 18 residues. Germline V gene data show CDR1 as SGHTA and CDR2 as FQGNSA. V dropped 2 bases and J dropped 5; count of bases not matched to a gene: 11. CDR3 coding DNA: TGTGCCAGCAGCTTAAGAGGGCTAGCGGGGGGGCCGCTAGATACGCAGTATTTT. This codes for CASSLRGLAGGPLDTQYF.

The gene calls are TRBV7-6 and TRBJ2-5; possible D gene TRBD2, 6 bases. CDR1 is SGHVS, CDR2 FNYEAQ, per germline. The CDR3 extends over 14 amino acids. The V and J ends lost 3 bases and 7 bases respectively, with 15 bases between them. The CDR3 DNA sequence: TGTGCCAGCAGCTTGGCGACAGCCGGGGGGACCCAGTACTTC. Translating it yields CASSLATAGGTQYF.

This clonotype is a singleton in its sample. The rearrangement links TRBV30 to TRBJ2-2; 8 nucleotides match TRBD2. With 4 bases clipped from V and 6 bases from J, the junction kept 4 bases outside the gene matches. This CDR3 has 13 amino acids. Germline CDR1 and CDR2: GTSNPN and SVGIG (reference sequence). CDR3 sequence (DNA): TGTGCCTGGAAGACTAGCGTGCCCGGGGAGCTGTTTTTT. As protein: CAWKTSVPGELFF.

The table lists this clonotype with many counts. This sequence joins TRBV27 and TRBJ2-6; D tentatively fits TRBD1 or TRBD2 (5 bases each). Germline V gene sequence: CDR1 MNHEY, CDR2 SMNVEV (reference sequence). The CDR3 length is 15 residues. V was pared by 8 bases and J by 0 bases, with 11 bases between. CDR3 DNA sequence: TGTGCCAGCCGGGACCCCTACTCTGGGGCCAACGTCCTGACTTTC. Translating gives CASRDPYSGANVLTF.

This clonotype has ten or more counts. The rearrangement links TRBV7-2 to TRBJ2-7, with D possibly being TRBD1 (6 bases). CDR1 SGHTA and CDR2 FQGNSA come from the germline V gene. There are 15 residues in the CDR3. Between the trimmed V and J ends, which lost 5 bases and 0 bases, there was a span of 14 bases. CDR3 nucleotides: TGTGCCAGCAGCCCAGACAGGACGAGCTCCTACGAGCAGTACTTC. It yields the protein CASSPDRTSSYEQYF.

This clonotype was counted many times. The chain is built from TRBV29-1 and TRBJ1-1; no clear D gene. V was shortened by 5 bases and J by 6 bases, with 16 bases between the two germline ends. The germline CDR1 and CDR2 sequences are SQVTM and ANQGSEA. The CDR3 runs to 13 residues. The CDR3 reads CSVRAPLKSEAFF. The CDR3, as DNA: TGCAGCGTTCGCGCGCCCCTCAAGTCTGAAGCTTTCTTT.

This clonotype was seen more than once but under ten times. The genes are TRBV7-3 and TRBJ2-2; TRBD1 matches at 8 bases. Unmatched junction bases numbered 10, after V lost 5 bases and J lost 5 bases. CDR1 SGHTA and CDR2 FQGTGA come from the germline V gene. The CDR3 consists of 16 residues. In DNA form, the CDR3 reads TGTGCCAGCAGCAAACCCGGGACAGGACAGACCGGGGAGCTGTTTTTT. It specifies CASSKPGTGQTGELFF.

The rearrangement uses TRBV29-1 and TRBJ2-3; D may be TRBD1 (5 bases). CDR1 and CDR2 from the germline V gene are SQVTM and ANQGSEA. The CDR3 is made up of 14 amino acids. V was clipped by 2 bases and J by 1 base, with 10 bases between them. Written as DNA, the CDR3 is TGCAGCGTTGAATTAGGCAGGGGCACAGATACGCAGTATTTT. Translated, it gives CSVELGRGTDTQYF.

The CDR3 region is CASSHTPYEQYF. As DNA, the CDR3 is TGTGCCAGCAGCCACACACCCTACGAGCAGTACTTC. V gene TRBV25-1 combines with J gene TRBJ2-7, with no clear D. Germline CDR1 MGHDK, CDR2 SYGVNS. CDR3 size: 12 residues. Trimming removed 6 bases at V and 2 bases at J, with 8 bases between.

This sequence joins TRBV7-9 and TRBJ1-2; 9 bases match TRBD1. This CDR3 contains 14 residues. The V gene end was trimmed by 5 bases and the J gene end by 7 bases; junction bases not matched to a gene: 8. The germline CDR1 and CDR2 sequences are SEHNR and FQNEAQ (reference sequence). CDR3 DNA: TGTGCCAGCAGCCCCGGGGACAGGGTAATTGGCTACACCTTC. It translates to CASSPGDRVIGYTF.